Listed here are 14 T cell receptor beta chains from one sample, sequenced in a study of OX40 agonist ivuxolimab in advanced cancers. The data were produced by immunoSEQ multiplex PCR, yet TCRdb's version contains in-frame clones alone and is incomplete. The top ten hold roughly 1.1% of the sample, which has fewer than 110,000 clones, 75% to 95% seen once. The sample consisted of CD4+ or CD8+ T cells sorted from blood, taken in a trial of the OX40 agonist ivuxolimab. The receptors here all came from an adult with an advanced solid tumor such as melanoma, head and neck, liver or kidney cancer.

This sequence joins TRBV5-1 and TRBJ2-1; D remains ambiguous. This CDR3 is built from 14 residues. Germline CDR1 and CDR2: SGHRS and YFSETQ. The ends were cut back, 0 bases at V and 4 bases at J, with 8 bases in the middle. CDR3 bases: TGCGCCAGCAGCTTGGAGGAGCAGTACAATGAGCAGTTCTTC. Amino acids: CASSLEEQYNEQFF.

V is TRBV5-1 and J is TRBJ2-7, with D possibly TRBD1 on 6 matching bases. V dropped 3 bases and J dropped 2 bases, with 12 bases sitting between them. This CDR3 comprises 14 residues. Germline-derived CDR1 and CDR2 are SGHRS and YFSETQ. Here the CDR3 DNA reads TGCGCCAGCAGCTCCACAGGGTATACCTACGAGCAGTACTTC. Translation gives CASSSTGYTYEQYF.

This rearrangement joins TRBV27 to TRBJ1-1; D is perhaps TRBD1 (5 bases). This CDR3 comprises 14 residues. The V gene lost 7 bases and the J gene lost 0 bases, with 12 bases spanning the gap. CDR1 and CDR2 from the germline V gene are MNHEY and SMNVEV (reference sequence). CDR3 sequence (DNA): TGTGCCAGCATGCAGGGTAATCTGAACACTGAAGCTTTCTTT. It specifies CASMQGNLNTEAFF.

The CDR3: CASTRLAGGRQETQYF. The CDR3 DNA sequence: TGTGCCAGTACACGACTAGCGGGAGGGCGGCAAGAGACCCAGTACTTC. The J gene is TRBJ2-5, the V gene TRBV19; 14 bases agree with TRBD2. The CDR3 sequence is 16 residues long. The trim removed 7 bases at V and 2 bases at J, leaving 6 bases unmatched. The germline V gene encodes CDR1 LNHDA and CDR2 SQIVND (reference sequence).

The rearrangement joins TRBV25-1 to TRBJ1-1, with D maybe TRBD1 (6 bases). Germline V gives CDR1 MGHDK, CDR2 SYGVNS. This CDR3 is 14 amino acids long. Between the trimmed V and J ends, which lost 2 bases and 2 bases, there was a span of 9 bases. CDR3 in DNA: TGTGCCAGCAGTGAAACAGGGCCAAACACTGAAGCTTTCTTT. Protein: CASSETGPNTEAFF.

The rearrangement links TRBV27 to TRBJ1-6, with 10 bases matching TRBD1. Trimming at V came to 5 bases and at J to 10 bases, leaving 11 bases not matched to a gene. From germline, CDR1 is MNHEY and CDR2 SMNVEV (reference sequence). The CDR3 is 16 residues long. In DNA form, the CDR3 reads TGTGCCAGCAGTCCCCTGACAGGGGGCAGAAGGTCACCCCTCCACTTT. This encodes CASSPLTGGRRSPLHF.

This rearrangement joins TRBV6-5 to TRBJ2-3, with 9 bases identical to TRBD2. There are 16 residues in the CDR3. Germline V gives CDR1 MNHEY, CDR2 SVGAGI. Trimming cost V 2 bases and J 4 bases; bases outside gene matches: 7. The CDR3 sequence is CASSYTGGRAADTQYF. The CDR3 bases are TGTGCCAGCAGTTACACCGGCGGGAGGGCCGCAGATACGCAGTATTTT.

This clone was found once. CDR3 DNA: TGTGCCAGCAGCTTAACGTCGGTTGTGGATACGCAGTATTTT. Translating gives CASSLTSVVDTQYF. The rearrangement links TRBV7-3 to TRBJ2-3; the D is unclear. Germline CDR1 is SGHTA and CDR2 is FQGTGA. This CDR3 comprises 14 residues. V was shortened by 0 bases and J by 6 bases, with 10 bases between the two germline ends.

The chain carries TRBV19 and TRBJ1-2; possibly TRBD1 for D (5 bases). Trimming took 3 bases from V and 8 from J, leaving 22 bases between them. Germline V gene sequence: CDR1 LNHDA, CDR2 SQIVND (reference sequence). This CDR3 has 16 amino acids. The CDR3 coding sequence is TGTGCCAGTAGTATTCGGGCCGGGGGGGGTTCGAGCGGCTACACCTTC. This gives the protein CASSIRAGGGSSGYTF.

The V gene is TRBV9, the J gene TRBJ1-1; tentatively, D is TRBD1 (5 bases). The CDR3 consists of 13 residues. Looked up from germline, CDR1 is SGDLS and CDR2 is YYNGEE. V lost 4 bases and J 1 base, leaving 8 bases between the germline ends. The CDR3 DNA is TGTGCCAGCAGCCCGAGGGGGAACACTGAAGCTTTCTTT. It encodes CASSPRGNTEAFF.

This chain connects TRBV7-2 to TRBJ1-4, with a tentative D call TRBD1 (6 bases). The CDR3 covers 13 residues. The germline gives CDR1 SGHTA, CDR2 FQGNSA. V dropped 1 base and J dropped 9 bases, with 9 bases sitting between them. CDR3 DNA: TGTGCCAGCAGCTTAGGGACAGAAAAAAAACTGTTTTTT. Protein sequence: CASSLGTEKKLFF.

The chain employs TRBV5-1 and TRBJ2-1; 8 bases fit TRBD2. Trimming took 0 bases from V and 6 from J; bases not matched to a gene: 8. The CDR3 covers 16 residues. Germline loops: CDR1 SGHRS, CDR2 YFSETQ. This CDR3 reads CASSLEGGRTTNEQFF. For the CDR3, the DNA is TGCGCCAGCAGCTTGGAAGGCGGGAGGACCACCAATGAGCAGTTCTTC.

This clone was seen a few times. This chain joins TRBV15 and TRBJ2-3; 7 positions match TRBD1. The junction had 12 bases not matched to a gene; V was cut back by 11 bases and J by 4 bases. Germline V gene lookup returns CDR1 LNHNV and CDR2 YYDKDF (reference sequence). The CDR3 extends over 14 amino acids. Written as DNA, the CDR3 is TGTGCCTCCTCTGAACAGGGGCCTGCAGATACGCAGTATTTT. It codes for CASSEQGPADTQYF. The whole variable domain, remainder taken from reference TRBV15 and TRBJ2-3, is DAMVIQNPRYQVTQFGKPVTLSCSQTLNHNVMYWYQQKSSQAPKLLFHYYDKDFNNEADTPDNFQSRRPNTSFCFLDIRSPGLGDTAMYLCASSEQGPADTQYFGPGTRLTVL.

The chain joins TRBV7-2 to TRBJ1-1; D is uncertain. Germline CDR1 SGHTA, CDR2 FQGNSA. The V and J ends lost 5 bases and 4 bases respectively, with 8 bases between them. The CDR3 runs to 12 residues. The DNA for the CDR3 is TGTGCCAGCAGCCTCGGGCCCACTGAAGCTTTCTTT. This codes for CASSLGPTEAFF.